The 9 T cell receptor beta chains reported below all come from one sample, sequenced in a study of response to subunit inactivated influenza vaccine. TCRdb used MiXCR to reprocess the RT-PCR reads, holding one entry per CDR3 protein. The data show 540,000 or so distinct CDR3 sequences, with 13% seen just once and about 12% held by the top ten. The sample here was PBMCs from blood, taken roughly 46 days after vaccination. These receptor sequences come from a man between 50 and 59 years old who received an inactivated influenza vaccine.

This chain connects TRBV7-8 to TRBJ1-1, with D unresolved. The CDR3 is 14 amino acids. V lost 5 bases, J lost 6 bases, and 16 bases lay in between. Germline V gene lookup returns CDR1 SGHVS and CDR2 FQNEAQ. The CDR3 DNA reads as TGTGCCAGCAGCCTAACTCAACTAGCCGCTGAAGCTTTCTTT. This sequence encodes CASSLTQLAAEAFF.

This chain joins TRBV20-1 and TRBJ2-7; TRBD1 agrees at 7 bases. CDR3 size: 10 residues. J was trimmed by 7 bases and V by 5 bases; bases with no gene match: 2. Germline CDR1 and CDR2: DFQATT and SNEGSKA (reference sequence). In DNA form, the CDR3 reads TGCAGTGCTGTGACAGGGGAGCAGTACTTC. Translating gives CSAVTGEQYF.

The J gene is TRBJ2-3, the V gene TRBV12-3 or TRBV12-4; 14 nucleotides match TRBD2. J lost 5 bases, V lost 0 bases, and 7 bases had no gene match. The CDR3 spans 18 residues. CDR3 nucleotides: TGTGCCAGCAGTTTAGCGGGGACTAGCGGGAGCTTTGGAGATACGCAGTATTTT. Translated, it gives CASSLAGTSGSFGDTQYF.

This clonotype has at least ten counts. V gene TRBV28 combines with J gene TRBJ2-7; 11 bases map to TRBD2. The CDR3 has 15 residues. Germline values: CDR1 MDHEN, CDR2 SYDVKM. The ends lost 5 bases at V and 1 base at J; junction bases unmatched: 4. As DNA, the CDR3 is TGTGCCAGCAGTGTCACTAGCGGGAGTTCCTACGAGCAGTACTTC. It yields the protein CASSVTSGSSYEQYF. Full variable domain (rest looked up from reference TRBV28 and TRBJ2-7): DVKVTQSSRYLVKRTGEKVFLECVQDMDHENMFWYRQDPGLGLRLIYFSYDVKMKEKGDIPEGYSVSREKKERFSLILESASTNQTSMYLCASSVTSGSSYEQYFGPGTRLTVT.

This clonotype was detected ten times or more. This chain links TRBV20-1 with TRBJ2-7; TRBD2 agrees at 10 bases. The V gene end was trimmed by 3 bases and the J gene end by 5 bases; junction bases not matched to a gene: 7. CDR1 is DFQATT, CDR2 SNEGSKA, per germline (reference sequence). The CDR3 runs to 14 residues. CDR3 DNA: TGCAGTGCTAGCCTAGCGGGAGCTACCCACGAGCAGTACTTC. Amino acid sequence: CSASLAGATHEQYF.

This clonotype was recorded many times. The chain employs TRBV27 and TRBJ1-2; 11 bases fit TRBD1. From germline, CDR1 is MNHEY and CDR2 SMNVEV (reference sequence). The J segment lost 4 bases and the V segment lost 3 bases, leaving 10 bases of the junction unmatched. The CDR3 contains 17 residues. CDR3 bases: TGTGCCAGCAGTTTCCTCACCGGGACAGGGGGTTCCTATGGCTACACCTTC. Translating it yields CASSFLTGTGGSYGYTF.

This clonotype was detected ten times or more. This rearrangement joins TRBV12-3 or TRBV12-4 to TRBJ1-2; tentative D call: TRBD1 (5 bases). V lost 5 bases, J lost 5 bases, and 12 bases lay in between. This CDR3 has 13 amino acids. The CDR3: CASSEDTSYGYTF. The CDR3 DNA sequence: TGTGCCAGCAGTGAGGACACATCTTATGGCTACACCTTC.

This clonotype turned up a few times. The gene calls are TRBV5-1 and TRBJ1-1, with a weak D call TRBD1 (5 bases). V was shortened by 0 bases and J by 5 bases, with 14 bases between the two germline ends. The CDR3 loop spans 15 amino acids. CDR1 and CDR2 from the germline V gene are SGHRS and YFSETQ. The CDR3 spells CASSLDDSGVTEAFF. In DNA, the CDR3 is TGCGCCAGCAGCTTGGACGACTCGGGGGTGACTGAAGCTTTCTTT.

Only a few counts were recorded for this clonotype. The CDR3 loop reads CATSDTAGQGGQETQYF. The CDR3 DNA reads as TGTGCCACCAGTGACACGGCGGGACAGGGTGGCCAAGAGACCCAGTACTTC. The V gene is TRBV24-1, the J gene TRBJ2-5; 9 nucleotides align to TRBD1. The germline V gene has CDR1 KGHDR and CDR2 SFDVKD. Unmatched junction bases numbered 9, after V lost 4 bases and J lost 1 base. The CDR3 loop spans 17 amino acids.